A single T cell receptor (beta chain) is shown here with its context. The sample comes from a study of blood T cell repertoires in COVID-19. About the study: Sites across the United States, Italy and Spain contributed samples from acute and convalescent COVID-19.

This CDR3 is built from 13 residues. Germline V gene lookup returns CDR1 SNHLY and CDR2 FYNNEI. V shed 6 bases and J 1 base; nucleotides not matched to a gene: 2. Per the original data handling: Estimated nucleated cell counts came from reference gene primer amplification. Assay used: immunoSEQ multiplex PCR; TCRdb lists only in-frame clones, some missing. V and J calls and clone size are given by that table; D and trimming were obtained from the DNA. The data show roughly 150,000 clones, 75% to 85% seen once. Input material: peripheral blood. This clonotype originated in a woman aged 80 or over with acute or convalescent COVID-19. This chain uses TRBV2 with TRBJ1-1; 7 bases are shared with TRBD1. CDR3 nucleotide sequence: TGTGCCAGCAGGTGGACAGGGAACACTGAAGCTTTCTTT. Its protein product is CASRWTGNTEAFF.